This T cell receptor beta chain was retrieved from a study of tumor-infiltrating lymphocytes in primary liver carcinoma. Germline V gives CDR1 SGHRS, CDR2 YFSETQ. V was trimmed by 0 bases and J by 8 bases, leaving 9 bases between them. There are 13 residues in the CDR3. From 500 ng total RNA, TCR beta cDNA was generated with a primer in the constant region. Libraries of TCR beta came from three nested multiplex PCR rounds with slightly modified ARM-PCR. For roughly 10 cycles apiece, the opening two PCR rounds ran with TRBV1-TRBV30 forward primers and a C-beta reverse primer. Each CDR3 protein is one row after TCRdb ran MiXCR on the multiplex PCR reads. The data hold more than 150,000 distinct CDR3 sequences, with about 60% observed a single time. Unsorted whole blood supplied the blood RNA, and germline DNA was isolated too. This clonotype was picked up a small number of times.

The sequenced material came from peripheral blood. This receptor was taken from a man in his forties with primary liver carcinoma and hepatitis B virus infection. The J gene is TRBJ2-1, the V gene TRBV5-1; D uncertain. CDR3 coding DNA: TGCGCCAGCAGCTTGGTAGAAGAGGATGAGCAGTTCTTC. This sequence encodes CASSLVEEDEQFF.